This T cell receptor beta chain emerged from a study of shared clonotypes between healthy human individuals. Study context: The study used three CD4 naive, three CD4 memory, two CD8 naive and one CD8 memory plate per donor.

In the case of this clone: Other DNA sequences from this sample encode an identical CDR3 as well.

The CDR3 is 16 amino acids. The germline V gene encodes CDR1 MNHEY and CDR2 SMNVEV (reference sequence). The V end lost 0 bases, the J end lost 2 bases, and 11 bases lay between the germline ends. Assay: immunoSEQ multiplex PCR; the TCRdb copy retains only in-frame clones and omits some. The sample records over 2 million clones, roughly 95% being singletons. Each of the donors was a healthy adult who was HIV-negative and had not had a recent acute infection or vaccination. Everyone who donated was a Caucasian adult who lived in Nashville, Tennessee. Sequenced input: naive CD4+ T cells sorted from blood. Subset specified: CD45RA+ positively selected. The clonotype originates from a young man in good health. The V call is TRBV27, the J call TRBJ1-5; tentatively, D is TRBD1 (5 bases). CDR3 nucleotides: TGTGCCAGCAGTTTATCGGGGGGTGTCGGCAATCAGCCCCAGCATTTT. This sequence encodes CASSLSGGVGNQPQHF.